A single T cell receptor beta chain is shown here with its context. The data belong to a study of HIV-infected patients and healthy controls. MiXCR was run by TCRdb on the 5' RACE reads, yielding one entry per CDR3 protein. Among 60,000 to 75,000 distinct CDR3 sequences, approximately 16% were seen once, and the ten largest hold less than 6%. This CDR3 region has 11 residues. The V end lost 3 bases, the J end lost 3 bases, and 3 bases lay between the germline ends. Germline CDR1 SNHLY, CDR2 FYNNEI. Sequenced: CD4+ T cells from blood. This chain connects TRBV2 to TRBJ2-7, with D uncertain. The clonotype originates from a human donor in good health. CDR3 loop: CASSDFYEQYF. CDR3 nucleotides: TGTGCCAGCAGTGACTTCTACGAGCAGTACTTC.